The clone carrying this T cell receptor beta chain has just one count. Its antigen remains unknown. The data stem from a study of shared clonotypes between healthy human individuals. Clones were sequenced by immunoSEQ multiplex PCR, and TCRdb holds only the in-frame ones, with some missing. Of 800,000 to 950,000 clones listed, 90% to 97% are singletons. General study points: In a handful of donors, around 5.5% of naive CD4 clonotypes appeared in common. Unshared clonotypes carried lower generation probabilities than those common to all four donors.

CD45RO-negative cells were positively selected for CCR7, leaving out terminally differentiated effector memory CD45RA+ cells. The sequence came from a man younger than 40 in good health. Material: naive CD8+ T cells sorted from blood.

This chain's CDR3 is CASRISGEYLYGYTF. The CDR3, as DNA: TGTGCCAGCAGAATATCAGGGGAATACCTCTATGGCTACACCTTC. J is TRBJ1-2 and V is TRBV7-9; D is possibly TRBD1 (6 bases). V lost 6 bases, J lost 4 bases, and 18 bases lay in between. Germline CDR1 is SEHNR and CDR2 is FQNEAQ (reference sequence). The CDR3 spans 15 residues.